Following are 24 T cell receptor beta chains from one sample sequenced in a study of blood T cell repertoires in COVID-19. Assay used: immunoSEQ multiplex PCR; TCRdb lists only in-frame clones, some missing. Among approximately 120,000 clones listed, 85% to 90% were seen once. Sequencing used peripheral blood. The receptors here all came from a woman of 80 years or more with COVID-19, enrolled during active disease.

CDR3 loop: CSVRDRGDTGELFF. CDR3 nucleotide sequence: TGCAGCGTTAGGGACAGGGGTGACACCGGGGAGCTGTTTTTT. V gene TRBV29-1 combines with J gene TRBJ2-2; 10 bases match TRBD1. The CDR3 totals 14 residues. Germline V gene data show CDR1 as SQVTM and CDR2 as ANQGSEA. V dropped 5 bases and J dropped 3; count of bases not matched to a gene: 3.

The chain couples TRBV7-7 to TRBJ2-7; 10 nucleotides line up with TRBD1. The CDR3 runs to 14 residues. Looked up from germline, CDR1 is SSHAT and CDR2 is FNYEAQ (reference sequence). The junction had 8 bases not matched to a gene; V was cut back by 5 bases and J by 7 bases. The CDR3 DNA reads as TGTGCCAGCAGCCGGGACAGGGGAGTCGGGGAGCAGTACTTC. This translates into CASSRDRGVGEQYF.

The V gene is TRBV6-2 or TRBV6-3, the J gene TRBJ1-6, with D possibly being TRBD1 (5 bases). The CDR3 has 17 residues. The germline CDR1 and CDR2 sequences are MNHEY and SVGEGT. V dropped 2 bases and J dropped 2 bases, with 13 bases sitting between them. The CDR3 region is CASSYETADPYNSPLHF. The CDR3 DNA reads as TGTGCCAGCAGTTACGAGACAGCTGATCCCTATAATTCACCCCTCCACTTT.

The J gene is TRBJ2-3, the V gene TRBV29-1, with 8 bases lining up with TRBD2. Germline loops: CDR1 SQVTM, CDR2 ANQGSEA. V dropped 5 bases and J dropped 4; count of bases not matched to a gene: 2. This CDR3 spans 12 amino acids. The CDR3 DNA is TGCAGCGTTAGCGGGAGAGCAGATACGCAGTATTTT. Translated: CSVSGRADTQYF.

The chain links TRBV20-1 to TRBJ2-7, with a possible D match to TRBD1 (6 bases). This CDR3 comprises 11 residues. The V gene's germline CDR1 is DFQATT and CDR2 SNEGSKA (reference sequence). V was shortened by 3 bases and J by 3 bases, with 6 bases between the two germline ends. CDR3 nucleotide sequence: TGCAGTGCTAGGGACAGCTACGAGCAGTACTTC. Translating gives CSARDSYEQYF.

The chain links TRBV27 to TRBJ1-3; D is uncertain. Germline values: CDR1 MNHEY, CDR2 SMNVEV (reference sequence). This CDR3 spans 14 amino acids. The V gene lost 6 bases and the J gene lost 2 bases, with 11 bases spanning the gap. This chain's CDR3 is CASRLSVAGNTIYF. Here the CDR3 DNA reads TGTGCCAGCAGATTGAGCGTGGCTGGAAACACCATATATTTT.

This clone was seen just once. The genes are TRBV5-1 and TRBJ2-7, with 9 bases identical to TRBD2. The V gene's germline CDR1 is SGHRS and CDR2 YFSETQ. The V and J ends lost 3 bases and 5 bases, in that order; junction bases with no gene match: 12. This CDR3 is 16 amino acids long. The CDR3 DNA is TGCGCCAGCAGCTCTTCTAGCGGGACCATTCTCCACGAGCAGTACTTC. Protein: CASSSSSGTILHEQYF.

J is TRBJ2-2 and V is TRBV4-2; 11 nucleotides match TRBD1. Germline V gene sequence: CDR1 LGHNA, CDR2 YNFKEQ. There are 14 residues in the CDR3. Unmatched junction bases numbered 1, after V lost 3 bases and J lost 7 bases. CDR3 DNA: TGTGCCAGCAGCCAGGGACAGGGGGACGGGGAGCTGTTTTTT. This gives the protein CASSQGQGDGELFF.

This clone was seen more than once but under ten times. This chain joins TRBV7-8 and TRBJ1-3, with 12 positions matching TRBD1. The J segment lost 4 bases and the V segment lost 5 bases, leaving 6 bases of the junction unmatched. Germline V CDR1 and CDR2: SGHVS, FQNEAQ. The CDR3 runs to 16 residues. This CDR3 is CASSDRDRGQGNTIYF. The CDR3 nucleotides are TGTGCCAGCAGCGACCGGGACAGGGGGCAAGGAAACACCATATATTTT.

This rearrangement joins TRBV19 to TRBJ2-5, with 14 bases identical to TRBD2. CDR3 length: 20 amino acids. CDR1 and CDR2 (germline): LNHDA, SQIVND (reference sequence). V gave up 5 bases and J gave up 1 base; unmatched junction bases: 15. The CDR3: CASSRTFAGLAGVIQETQYF. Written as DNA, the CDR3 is TGTGCCAGTAGTCGAACGTTCGCGGGACTAGCGGGAGTAATCCAAGAGACCCAGTACTTC. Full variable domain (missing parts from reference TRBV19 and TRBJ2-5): DGGITQSPKYLFRKEGQNVTLSCEQNLNHDAMYWYRQDPGQGLRLIYYSQIVNDFQKGDIAEGYSVSREKKESFPLTVTSAQKNPTAFYLCASSRTFAGLAGVIQETQYFGPGTRLLVL.

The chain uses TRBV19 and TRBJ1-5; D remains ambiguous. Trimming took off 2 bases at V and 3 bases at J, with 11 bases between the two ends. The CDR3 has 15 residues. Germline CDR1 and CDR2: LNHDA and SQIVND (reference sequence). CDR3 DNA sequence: TGTGCCAGTAGTATAAGACAATTTCCCAATCAGCCCCAGCATTTT. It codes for CASSIRQFPNQPQHF.

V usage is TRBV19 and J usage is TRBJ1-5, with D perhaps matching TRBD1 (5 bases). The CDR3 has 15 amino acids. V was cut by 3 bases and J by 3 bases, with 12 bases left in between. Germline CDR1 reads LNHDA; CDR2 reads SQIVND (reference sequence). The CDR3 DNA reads TGTGCCAGTAGTATCGGTCAGGGCACCAATCAGCCCCAGCATTTT. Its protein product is CASSIGQGTNQPQHF.

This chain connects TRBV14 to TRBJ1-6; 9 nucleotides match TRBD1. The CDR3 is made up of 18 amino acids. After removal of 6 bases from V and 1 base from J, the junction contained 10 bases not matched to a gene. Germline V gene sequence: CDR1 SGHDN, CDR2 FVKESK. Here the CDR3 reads CASSSTGTGTSYNSPLHF. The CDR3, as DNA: TGTGCCAGCAGTTCAACCGGGACAGGGACGTCCTATAATTCACCCCTCCACTTT.

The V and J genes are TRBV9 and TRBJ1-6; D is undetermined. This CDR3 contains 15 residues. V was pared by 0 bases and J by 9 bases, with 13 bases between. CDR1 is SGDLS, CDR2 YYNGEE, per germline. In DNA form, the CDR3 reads TGTGCCAGCAGCGTAGGTCCGGTTGAGGGTTCACCCCTCCACTTT. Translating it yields CASSVGPVEGSPLHF.

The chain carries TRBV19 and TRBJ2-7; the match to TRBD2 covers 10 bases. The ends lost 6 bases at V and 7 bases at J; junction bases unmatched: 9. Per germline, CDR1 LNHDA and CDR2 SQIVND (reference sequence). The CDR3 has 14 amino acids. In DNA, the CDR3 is TGTGCCAGTAGGGATAGCGGGAGGACCGGGGAGCAGTACTTC. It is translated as CASRDSGRTGEQYF.

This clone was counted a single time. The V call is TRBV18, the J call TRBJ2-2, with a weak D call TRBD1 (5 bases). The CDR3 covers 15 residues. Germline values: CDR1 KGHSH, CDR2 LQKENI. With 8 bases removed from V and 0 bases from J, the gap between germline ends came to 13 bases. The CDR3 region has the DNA TGTGCCAGCCCATCCAGACAGACGAACACCGGGGAGCTGTTTTTT. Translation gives CASPSRQTNTGELFF. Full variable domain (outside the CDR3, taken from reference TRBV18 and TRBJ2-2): NAGVMQNPRHLVRRRGQEARLRCSPMKGHSHVYWYRQLPEEGLKFMVYLQKENIIDESGMPKERFSAEFPKEGPSILRIQQVVRGDSAAYFCASPSRQTNTGELFFGEGSRLTVL.

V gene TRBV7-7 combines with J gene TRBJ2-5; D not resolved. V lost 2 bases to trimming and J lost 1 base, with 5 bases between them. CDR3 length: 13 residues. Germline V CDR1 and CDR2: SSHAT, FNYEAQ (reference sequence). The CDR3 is CASSLSVQETQYF. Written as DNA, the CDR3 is TGTGCCAGCAGCTTATCGGTCCAAGAGACCCAGTACTTC.

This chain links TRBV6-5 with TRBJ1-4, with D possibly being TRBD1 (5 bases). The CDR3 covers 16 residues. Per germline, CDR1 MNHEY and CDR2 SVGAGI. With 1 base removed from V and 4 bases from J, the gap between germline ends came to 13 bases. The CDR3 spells CASSYYTPGINEKLFF. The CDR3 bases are TGTGCCAGCAGTTACTACACCCCAGGGATTAATGAAAAACTGTTTTTT.

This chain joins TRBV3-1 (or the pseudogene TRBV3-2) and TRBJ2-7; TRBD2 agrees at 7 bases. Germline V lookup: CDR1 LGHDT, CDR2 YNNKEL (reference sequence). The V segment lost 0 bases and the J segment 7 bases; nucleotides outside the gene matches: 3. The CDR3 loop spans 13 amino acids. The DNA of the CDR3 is TGTGCCAGCAGCCAAGAAAGGGGAGGGGAGCAGTACTTC. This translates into CASSQERGGEQYF.

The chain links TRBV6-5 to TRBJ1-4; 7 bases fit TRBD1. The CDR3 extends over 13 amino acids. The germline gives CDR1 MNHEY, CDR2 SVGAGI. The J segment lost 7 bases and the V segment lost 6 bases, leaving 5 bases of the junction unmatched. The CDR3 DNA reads TGTGCCAGCAGAGTTCGGGACAGTGAAAAACTGTTTTTT. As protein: CASRVRDSEKLFF.

The CDR3 DNA is TGTGCCAGCAGCCAAGGACCGGGGGTAAGCAGACTGTTTTTT. Amino acids: CASSQGPGVSRLFF. V usage is TRBV3-1 (or the pseudogene TRBV3-2) and J usage is TRBJ1-4, with D possibly matching TRBD1 (5 bases). Germline V gene data show CDR1 as LGHDT and CDR2 as YNNKEL (reference sequence). Trimming pared 1 base from V and 13 bases from J, leaving 16 bases between. CDR3 length: 14 amino acids.

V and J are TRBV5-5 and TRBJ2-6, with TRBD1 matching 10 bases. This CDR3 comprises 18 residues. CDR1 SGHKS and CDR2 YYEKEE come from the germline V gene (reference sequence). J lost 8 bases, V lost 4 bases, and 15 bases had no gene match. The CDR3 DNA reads TGTGCCAGCAGCAAAAGAGGACAGGGGGTAAGCGGGACCAACGTCCTGACTTTC. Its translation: CASSKRGQGVSGTNVLTF.

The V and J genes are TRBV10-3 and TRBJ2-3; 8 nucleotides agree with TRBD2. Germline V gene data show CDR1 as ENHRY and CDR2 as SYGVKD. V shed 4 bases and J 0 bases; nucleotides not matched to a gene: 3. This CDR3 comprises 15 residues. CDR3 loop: CAISGLAGSTDTQYF. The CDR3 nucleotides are TGTGCCATCAGTGGATTAGCGGGGAGCACAGATACGCAGTATTTT.

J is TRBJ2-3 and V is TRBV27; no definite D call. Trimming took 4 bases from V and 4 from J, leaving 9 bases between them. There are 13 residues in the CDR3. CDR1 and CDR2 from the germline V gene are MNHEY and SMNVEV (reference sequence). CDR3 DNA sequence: TGTGCCAGCAGTTCTAGACCGGCAGATACGCAGTATTTT. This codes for CASSSRPADTQYF.